The rows below give T cell receptor beta chains drawn from one sample of a study of T cells expressing NK-cell markers. From its re-call of the 5' RACE reads, TCRdb lists each CDR3 protein once, without DNA. Listed are 400,000 to 450,000 distinct CDR3 sequences; less than 7.5% falls within the top ten. The sample comprised blood T cells: a sorted CD56 or NKG2C T cell subset, CD4+ or CD8+ T cells, or bulk PBMC T cells (not recorded which). The receptors stem from a woman between 18 and 70 years old in good health. Each CDR3 is given with its conserved first and last residue.

J gene	V gene	CDR3 protein
TRBJ2-1	TRBV20-1	CSAPRIAGSNEQFF
TRBJ1-6	TRBV20-1	CSARDTGTRHYNSPLHF
TRBJ2-3	TRBV25-1	CASLSSGRALVLYF
TRBJ1-1	TRBV7-3	CASSLGAGTEAFF
TRBJ2-2	TRBV2	CATTGGAVTGELFF
TRBJ2-1	TRBV3-1	CASSRSGASSYNEQFF
TRBJ2-5	TRBV10-3	CAISESTDPQETQYF
TRBJ1-2	TRBV30	CAWTRNRTPSYGYTF
TRBJ1-1	TRBV4-2	CASSHVGEEGTEAFF
TRBJ2-2	TRBV7-3	CASSPRRAGELFF
TRBJ2-2	TRBV11-2	CASSLYPGGTRNTGELFF
TRBJ2-6	TRBV29-1	CSVEGVTGANVLTF
TRBJ2-7	TRBV7-6	CASSLETSGYEQYF
TRBJ2-3	TRBV11-1	CASSLVSTRETSGVDTQYF
TRBJ1-1	TRBV6-2/TRBV6-3	CASIRSTVTEAFF
TRBJ1-6	TRBV4-2	CASSQVPPSTRGSYNSPLHF
TRBJ2-5	TRBV7-2	CASSLAVTSQETQYF
TRBJ2-5	TRBV6-2/TRBV6-3	CASSYSLAYEGVETQYF
TRBJ2-3	TRBV6-5	CASSYGTDTDTQYF
TRBJ2-7	TRBV12-3/TRBV12-4	CASSRTGDSYEQYF
TRBJ2-1	TRBV20-1	CSDGLGANEQFF
TRBJ1-1	TRBV7-8	CASSGRGHGAFF
TRBJ1-3	TRBV28	CASSRTGSGNTIYF
TRBJ2-1	TRBV27	CASSFYGGRRNEQFF
TRBJ2-1	TRBV28	CASSPLRTSGTPNEQFF
TRBJ2-1	TRBV12-3/TRBV12-4	CASSSVLGAFF
TRBJ2-1	TRBV29-1	CSVYAGGNSYNEQFF
TRBJ2-2	TRBV5-1	CASSLVQGGTGELFF
TRBJ2-7	TRBV24-1	CATSDAGKSYEQYF
TRBJ2-3	TRBV5-6	CATAGQFTDTQYF
TRBJ2-1	TRBV28	CASSFPLAGWGANEQFF
TRBJ1-1	TRBV6-5	CASSYHERAMNTEAFF
TRBJ2-1	TRBV5-1	CASSPNKASGDNEQFF
TRBJ2-3	TRBV4-3	CASSQDRAGASTDTQYF
TRBJ1-2	TRBV28	CASALGGYGYTF
TRBJ1-2	TRBV18	CASSPIPDSNYGYTF
TRBJ2-3	TRBV4-3	CASSHSGGADDTQYF
TRBJ2-1	TRBV4-2	CASSQDMYREQFF
TRBJ2-1	TRBV20-1	CSASRRTGDNEQFF
TRBJ1-5	TRBV5-6	CASSLAGRADQPQHF